Listed here are 6 T cell receptor beta chains from one sample, sequenced in a study of molecular identifiers for immune sequencing clone quantification. Using its own MiXCR run on the PCR reads, TCRdb lists one record per CDR3 protein. The sample holds about 320,000 distinct CDR3 sequences, over 20% seen once. Sequencing input: naive CD8+ T cells from blood, with Jurkat cell RNA spiked in. The subset: FACS-sorted CD8+CD4-CCR7+CD45RA+ naive T cells. These TCRs come from a human donor in good health. Some libraries in this study had Jurkat cell RNA spiked in.

As for this clonotype: A much larger clonotype is one base distant, so this may be a read error. As the CDR3 is not closed by the conserved phenylalanine or tryptophan, this likely results from a read error. The chain is built from TRBV12-3 or TRBV12-4 and TRBJ1-3; D remains ambiguous. This CDR3 has 12 amino acids. V was clipped by 6 bases and J by 4 bases, with 7 bases between them. The CDR3, as DNA: TGTGCCAGCAGAGACATGGGAAACACCATATATTCT. Translation gives CASRDMGNTIYS.

This clonotype occurred many times. The V gene is TRBV28, the J gene TRBJ1-1, with D perhaps TRBD1 (6 bases). The CDR3 covers 16 residues. Trimming removed 4 bases from V and 0 bases from J, with 15 bases in between. Germline V gene data show CDR1 as MDHEN and CDR2 as SYDVKM. CDR3 protein: CASSWARGALNTEAFF. CDR3 in DNA: TGTGCCAGCAGTTGGGCGCGGGGGGCCCTGAACACTGAAGCTTTCTTT.

Ten or more counts support this clonotype. This rearrangement joins TRBV11-2 to TRBJ2-3; TRBD1 aligns across 10 bases. V was clipped by 4 bases and J by 6 bases; unmatched bases: 7. This CDR3 region has 15 residues. Germline values: CDR1 SGHAT, CDR2 FQNNGV. Here the CDR3 DNA reads TGTGCCAGCAGCTACGGACAGGGGGTTTTGGATACGCAGTATTTT. Amino acid sequence: CASSYGQGVLDTQYF.

The V call is TRBV7-2, the J call TRBJ2-1; D not certain. This CDR3 region has 14 residues. CDR1 is SGHTA and CDR2 is FQGNSA in the germline V gene. Deletions cut 5 bases from V and 9 bases from J, with 17 bases between. CDR3 amino acids: CASSLSGSLGEQFF. The CDR3, as DNA: TGTGCCAGCAGCCTCTCTGGAAGTCTCGGTGAGCAGTTCTTC.

As concerns this clonotype: A read error is possible here, since a much larger clone lies one base away. This sequence joins TRBV28 and TRBJ1-5; D is undetermined. CDR1 and CDR2 from the germline V gene are MDHEN and SYDVKM. CDR3 size: 16 residues. V lost 2 bases and J lost 5, with 16 bases in between. CDR3 sequence reads: CASSLDLRAYDQPQHF. The CDR3 bases are TGTGCCAGCAGTTTAGATCTACGGGCTTACGATCAGCCCCAGCATTTT.

In this sample, this clonotype turned up many times. The chain couples TRBV4-1 to TRBJ1-1; TRBD1 matches at 9 bases. Germline CDR1 and CDR2: MGHRA and YSYEKL. This CDR3 has 14 residues. The V gene end was trimmed by 3 bases and the J gene end by 4 bases; junction bases not matched to a gene: 3. The CDR3 coding sequence is TGCGCCAGCAGCCAGGGACAGGGCCCCACTGAAGCTTTCTTT. It specifies CASSQGQGPTEAFF.